Reported below is one T cell receptor (beta chain). The target of this receptor is not known. Base quality data are lacking; no much larger clone is found one base away. Preparation of the library involved the immunoSEQ multiplex PCR assay. As stored in TCRdb, this immuneACCESS dataset retains in-frame rearrangements with V and J assigned. A fraction of the clones does not appear; measured against another copy, unresolved V genes explain less than half of the discrepancy, and the remainder lacks a known reason. Counted in this sample were roughly 93,000 clones; roughly 90% of them appeared once. About 1.9% of the sample rests with the top ten. These data originate in a study of preoperative IRX-2 immunotherapy in early breast cancer (dated by TCRdb to the late 2010s). The CDR3 covers 14 residues, taking in both the cysteine and the phenylalanine. Kept here is only the CDR3 DNA, which spans 42 bases and is read in frame from base 1.

The treatment or condition label of this sample denotes: preoperative locoregional IRX-2 cytokine immunotherapy. The samples were obtained from a phase Ib study that tested preoperative, locoregional IRX-2 cytokine immunotherapy designed to prime immune responses. Donors were patients with early-stage breast cancer who received IRX-2 before surgery. The receptor chain draws on TRBV1 and TRBJ1-1. TRBV1 is a listed pseudogene. This sequence originates from a human donor with breast cancer. The input for sequencing was tumor tissue, taken after IRX-2 immunotherapy. The CDR3 reads CASSQPEGNTEAFF. The DNA reads TGCGCCAGCAGCCAACCGGAGGGCAACACTGAAGCTTTCTTT.